This T cell receptor (beta chain) was identified in a study of blood T cell repertoires in COVID-19. On the study more broadly: Sources were T cells, B-cell-depleted T cells, or PBMCs; the material itself was cDNA or gDNA.

This clone appeared a single time. Germline lookup yields CDR1 LGHNA and CDR2 YSLEER. The germline V and J ends were trimmed by 0 bases and 9 bases, with 9 bases remaining between them. The CDR3 spans 13 residues. TCRdb's copy holds only in-frame clones and misses some; the assay was immunoSEQ multiplex PCR. The sample records about 170,000 clones, over 80% being singletons. This clonotype was sampled from a woman aged 50 to 60 with acute or convalescent COVID-19. This chain joins TRBV4-3 and TRBJ1-5; no clear D. What was sequenced was peripheral blood. CDR3 protein: CASSQDPTGPQHF. The CDR3 coding sequence is TGCGCCAGCAGCCAAGACCCCACCGGGCCCCAGCATTTT.